A selection of T cell receptor beta chains follows, all from one sample in a study of T cells after yellow fever vaccination. TCRdb reanalysed the 5' RACE reads using MiXCR and keeps one entry per CDR3 protein. The sample lists some 32,000 distinct CDR3 sequences, approximately 7% occurring once. This specimen consisted of PBMCs, either bulk or a sorted T-cell subset (CD4+, CD8+, memory, or dextramer-sorted; not recorded which), obtained on the day of the first yellow fever vaccination. The receptors stem from a man aged 18-30 years who received the YFV17D yellow fever vaccine. Each CDR3 is given with its conserved first and last residue. A D gene is named only where the DNA matches it firmly. A clone size is listed for some rows: how often the clone was seen (once, few, many), or a class if it is expanded.

abundance	j_gene	d_gene	v_gene	CDR3aa	CDR3nt
NA	TRBJ2-1	TRBD2	TRBV3-1	CASSPIAGAYNEQFF	TGTGCCAGCAGTCCGATAGCGGGGGCCTACAATGAGCAGTTCTTC
few	TRBJ1-6	NA	TRBV5-1	CASRAMLTTNSPLHF	TGCGCCAGCAGAGCGATGCTTACTACAAATTCACCCCTCCACTTT
many	TRBJ2-3	NA	TRBV3-1	CASSRESGRNTQYF	TGTGCCAGCAGCCGCGAGTCGGGGCGGAATACGCAGTATTTT
many	TRBJ2-1	TRBD2	TRBV5-5	CASSFSFSGGWNEQFF	TGTGCCAGCAGCTTTTCCTTCAGCGGGGGATGGAATGAGCAGTTCTTC
many	TRBJ2-5	TRBD2	TRBV5-1	CASSLVSGGPGVETQYF	TGCGCCAGCAGCCTCGTTAGCGGGGGGCCGGGGGTTGAGACCCAGTACTTC
many	TRBJ2-1	TRBD1	TRBV28	CASISQGASYNEQFF	TGTGCCAGCATATCACAGGGGGCGTCCTACAATGAGCAGTTCTTC
few	TRBJ2-2	TRBD2	TRBV18	CASSPYSGGTNTGELFF	TGTGCCAGCTCACCCTATAGCGGGGGGACGAACACCGGGGAGCTGTTTTTT
NA	TRBJ1-4	TRBD1	TRBV18	CASGLTGEEKLFF	TGTGCCAGCGGTTTAACAGGGGAAGAAAAACTGTTTTTT
NA	TRBJ1-4	NA	TRBV14	CASSQGARGGEKLFF	TGTGCCAGCAGCCAAGGGGCTCGGGGAGGCGAAAAACTGTTTTTT
many	TRBJ1-3	TRBD1	TRBV27	CASSRDRGEGNTIYF	TGTGCCAGCAGTCGGGACAGGGGAGAAGGAAACACCATATATTTT
many	TRBJ2-5	TRBD1	TRBV7-6	CASSSSDRDETQYF	TGTGCCAGCAGCTCCTCTGACAGGGATGAGACCCAGTACTTC
NA	TRBJ2-5	TRBD1	TRBV5-1	CASSLGGTGGGETQYF	TGCGCCAGCAGCTTGGGGGGAACAGGGGGCGGAGAGACCCAGTACTTC
many	TRBJ2-3	TRBD1	TRBV12-3/TRBV12-4	CASSLWGAGGADTQYF	TGTGCCAGCAGTTTATGGGGTGCAGGGGGCGCAGATACGCAGTATTTT
many	TRBJ2-2	NA	TRBV19	CASPGDTGELFF	TGTGCCAGCCCCGGGGACACCGGGGAGCTGTTTTTT
many	TRBJ1-1	NA	TRBV7-6	CASSLELNTEAFF	TGTGCCAGCAGCTTAGAGTTGAACACTGAAGCTTTCTTT
few	TRBJ2-3	TRBD1	TRBV5-1	CASSLVVTGGTDTQYF	TGCGCCAGCAGCTTGGTAGTGACAGGGGGCACAGATACGCAGTATTTT
few	TRBJ2-3	TRBD1	TRBV20-1	CSAPGTGNTDTQYF	TGCAGTGCTCCCGGGACAGGTAACACAGATACGCAGTATTTT
many	TRBJ2-5	NA	TRBV6-1	CASSDRSRSETQYF	TGTGCCAGCAGCGACAGGTCTCGGAGTGAGACCCAGTACTTC
many	TRBJ1-3	NA	TRBV18	CASSVTSRGDGNTIYF	TGTGCCAGCTCAGTTACTTCACGGGGGGACGGAAACACCATATATTTT
NA	TRBJ2-7	TRBD1	TRBV18	CASSPGQSYEQYF	TGTGCCAGCTCACCGGGACAGTCCTACGAGCAGTACTTC
few	TRBJ2-6	TRBD2	TRBV6-2/TRBV6-3	CASFRGDSGANVLTF	TGTGCCAGCTTTCGGGGGGACTCTGGGGCCAACGTCCTGACTTTC
NA	TRBJ1-1	NA	TRAV18	CALSLTAATRARDTEAFF	TGTGCCCTCAGTTTGACCGCGGCAACTAGGGCTAGGGACACTGAAGCTTTCTTT
NA	TRBJ1-5	NA	TRBV28	CASMLGGTQPQHF	TGTGCCAGCATGCTGGGCGGTACTCAGCCCCAGCATTTT
many	TRBJ1-1	NA	TRBV4-3	CASSQDISGSSEAFF	TGCGCCAGCAGCCAAGATATTTCTGGGAGCAGTGAAGCTTTCTTT
many	TRBJ1-4	NA	TRBV20-1	CSATDGPTNEKLFF	TGCAGTGCTACGGACGGCCCAACTAATGAAAAACTGTTTTTT
many	TRBJ2-2	NA	TRBV28	CASSLRGDTGELFF	TGTGCCAGCAGTTTAAGGGGGGACACCGGGGAGCTGTTTTTT
NA	TRBJ2-1	TRBD2	TRBV4-1	CASSQDLASGGNNEQFF	TGCGCCAGCAGCCAAGATTTGGCTAGCGGGGGGAACAATGAGCAGTTCTTC